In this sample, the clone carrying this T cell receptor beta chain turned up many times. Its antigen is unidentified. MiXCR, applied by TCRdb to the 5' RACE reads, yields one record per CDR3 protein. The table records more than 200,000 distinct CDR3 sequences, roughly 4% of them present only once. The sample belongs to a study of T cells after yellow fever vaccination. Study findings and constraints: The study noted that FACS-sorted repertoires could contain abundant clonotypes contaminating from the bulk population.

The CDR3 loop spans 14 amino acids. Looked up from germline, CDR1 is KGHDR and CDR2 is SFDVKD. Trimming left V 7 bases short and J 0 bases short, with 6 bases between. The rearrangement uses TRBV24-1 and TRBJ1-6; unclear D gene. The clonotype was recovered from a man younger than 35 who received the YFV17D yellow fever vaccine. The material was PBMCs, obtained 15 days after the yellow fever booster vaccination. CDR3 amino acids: CATSGSSYNSPLHF. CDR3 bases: TGTGCCACCAGCGGGAGCTCCTATAATTCACCCCTCCACTTT.